Here is one T cell receptor (beta chain) with its context. The sample is drawn from a study of shared clonotypes between healthy human individuals. J lost 7 bases, V lost 3 bases, and 9 bases had no gene match. The CDR3 is 14 residues long. The germline CDR1 and CDR2 sequences are SGHRS and YFSETQ. All the donors were Caucasian adults who lived in Nashville, Tennessee. Template for every sorted-subset replicate PCR totaled about 0.2 ug DNA, roughly 30,000 T cell genomes. The protocol was immunoSEQ multiplex PCR, while the TCRdb copy is restricted to in-frame clones and leaves out a portion. The sample comprises 2 million to 3 million clones, 90% to 95% of which are singletons, and 0.14% rests with the top ten.

The source of this sequence is a young man in good health. The chain links TRBV5-1 to TRBJ1-1; 7 positions match TRBD1. Sequencing was performed on naive CD4+ T cells sorted from blood. The subset was: CD45RA+ positively selected. CDR3 region: CASSSPTGTFEAFF. Here the CDR3 DNA reads TGCGCCAGCAGCTCCCCGACAGGGACGTTTGAAGCTTTCTTT.